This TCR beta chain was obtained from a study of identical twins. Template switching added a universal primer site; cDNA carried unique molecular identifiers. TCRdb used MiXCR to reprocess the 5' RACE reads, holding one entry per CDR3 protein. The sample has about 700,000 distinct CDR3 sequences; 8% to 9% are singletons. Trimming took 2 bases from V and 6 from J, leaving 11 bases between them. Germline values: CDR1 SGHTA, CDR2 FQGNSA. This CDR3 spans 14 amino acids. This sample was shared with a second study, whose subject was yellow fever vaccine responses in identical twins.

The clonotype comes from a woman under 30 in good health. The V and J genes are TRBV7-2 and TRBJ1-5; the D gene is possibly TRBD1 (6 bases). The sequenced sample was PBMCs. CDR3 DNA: TGTGCCAGCAGCTTAATGGGGGCGAGTCAGCCCCAGCATTTT. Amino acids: CASSLMGASQPQHF. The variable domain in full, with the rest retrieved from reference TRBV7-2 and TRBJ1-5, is GAGVSQSPSNKVTEKGKDVELRCDPISGHTALYWYRQSLGQGLEFLIYFQGNSAPDKSGLPSDRFSAERTGGSVSTLTIQRTQQEDSAVYLCASSLMGASQPQHFGDGTRLSIL.